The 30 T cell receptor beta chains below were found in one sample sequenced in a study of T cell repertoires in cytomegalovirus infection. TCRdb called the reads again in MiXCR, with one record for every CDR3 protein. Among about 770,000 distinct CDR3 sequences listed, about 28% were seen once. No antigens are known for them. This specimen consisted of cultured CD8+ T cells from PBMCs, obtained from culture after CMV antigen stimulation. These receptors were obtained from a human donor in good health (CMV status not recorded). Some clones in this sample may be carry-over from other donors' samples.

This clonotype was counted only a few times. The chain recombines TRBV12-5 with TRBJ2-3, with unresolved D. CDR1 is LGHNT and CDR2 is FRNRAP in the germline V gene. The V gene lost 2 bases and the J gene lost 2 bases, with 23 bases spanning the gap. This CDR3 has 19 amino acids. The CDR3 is CASGLSTNKVTTNTDTQYF. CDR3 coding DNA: TGTGCTAGTGGTTTGTCAACTAACAAGGTAACAACAAACACAGATACGCAGTATTTT.

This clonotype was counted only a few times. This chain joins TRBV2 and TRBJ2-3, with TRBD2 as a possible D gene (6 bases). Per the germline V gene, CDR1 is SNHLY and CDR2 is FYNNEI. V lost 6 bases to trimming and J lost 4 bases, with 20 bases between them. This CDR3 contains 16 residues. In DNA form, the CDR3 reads TGTGCCAGCAGAGAACCAGACGGGGGTGGTGCAGATACGCAGTATTTT. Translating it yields CASREPDGGGADTQYF.

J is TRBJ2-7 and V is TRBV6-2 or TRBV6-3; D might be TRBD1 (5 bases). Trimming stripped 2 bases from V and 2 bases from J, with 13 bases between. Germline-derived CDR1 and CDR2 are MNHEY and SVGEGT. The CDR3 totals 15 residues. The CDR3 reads CASSYTTAQTYEQYV. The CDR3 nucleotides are TGTGCCAGCAGTTACACGACAGCCCAGACCTACGAGCAGTACGTC.

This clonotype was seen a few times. The CDR3 protein is CASSPQGFYEQYF. CDR3 coding DNA: TGTGCCAGCAGCCCGCAAGGTTTCTACGAGCAGTACTTC. The V gene is TRBV7-4, the J gene TRBJ2-7; D uncertain. Germline V gene data show CDR1 as SGHVT and CDR2 as SQSDAQ. Trimming removed 5 bases at V and 3 bases at J, with 11 bases between. The CDR3 is made up of 13 amino acids.

The CDR3 here is CASGLGTFAGGALKTQYF. The CDR3 DNA sequence: TGTGCTAGTGGTTTGGGTACGTTTGCGGGGGGTGCTTTGAAGACCCAGTACTTC. The chain carries TRBV12-5 and TRBJ2-5; TRBD2 matches 8 bases. The CDR3 sequence is 18 residues long. Unmatched junction bases numbered 16, after V lost 1 base and J lost 6 bases. Germline V gene sequence: CDR1 LGHNT, CDR2 FRNRAP. The full variable domain, rest sourced from reference TRBV12-5 and TRBJ2-5, is DARVTQTPRHKVTEMGQEVTMRCQPILGHNTVFWYRQTMMQGLELLAYFRNRAPLDDSGMPKDRFSAEMPDATLATLKIQPSEPRDSAVYFCASGLGTFAGGALKTQYFGPGTRLLVL.

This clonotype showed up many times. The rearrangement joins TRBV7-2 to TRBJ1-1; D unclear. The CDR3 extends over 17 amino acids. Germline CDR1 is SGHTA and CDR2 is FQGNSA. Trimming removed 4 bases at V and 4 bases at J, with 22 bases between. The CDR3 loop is CASSSRSQPSPATEAFF. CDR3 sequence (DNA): TGTGCCAGCAGCTCCCGGAGCCAGCCCAGCCCAGCCACTGAAGCTTTCTTT.

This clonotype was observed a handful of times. The CDR3 DNA sequence: TGTGCCACCAGTGGCCCGAGCCCCGGGACAGGGGGTAAATATGGCTACACCTTC. This encodes CATSGPSPGTGGKYGYTF. This chain joins TRBV24-1 and TRBJ1-2; 11 nucleotides agree with TRBD1. This CDR3 is built from 18 residues. Losses at the gene ends were 5 bases for V and 5 bases for J; bases not matched to a gene: 15. Germline assignment: CDR1 KGHDR and CDR2 SFDVKD.

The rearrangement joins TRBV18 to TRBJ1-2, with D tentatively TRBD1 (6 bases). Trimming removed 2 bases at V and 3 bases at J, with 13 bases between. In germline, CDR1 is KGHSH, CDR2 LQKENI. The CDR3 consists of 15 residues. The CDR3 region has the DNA TGTGCCAGCTCACCAGTGGGGGCAGGGGACTATGGCTACACCTTC. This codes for CASSPVGAGDYGYTF.

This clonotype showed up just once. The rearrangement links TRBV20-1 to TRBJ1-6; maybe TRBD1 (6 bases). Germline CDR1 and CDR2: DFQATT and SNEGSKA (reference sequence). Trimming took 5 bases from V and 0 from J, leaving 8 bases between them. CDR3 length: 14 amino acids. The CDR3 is CSAGQTSYNSPLHF. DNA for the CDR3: TGCAGTGCTGGACAGACCTCCTATAATTCACCCCTCCACTTT.

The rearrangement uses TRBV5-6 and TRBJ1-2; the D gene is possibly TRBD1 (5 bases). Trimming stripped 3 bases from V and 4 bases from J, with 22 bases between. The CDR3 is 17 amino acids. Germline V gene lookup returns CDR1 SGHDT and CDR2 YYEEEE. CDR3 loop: CASSSTGTQGSGYGYTF. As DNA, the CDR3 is TGTGCCAGCAGCTCAACCGGGACTCAGGGATCGGGCTATGGCTACACCTTC.

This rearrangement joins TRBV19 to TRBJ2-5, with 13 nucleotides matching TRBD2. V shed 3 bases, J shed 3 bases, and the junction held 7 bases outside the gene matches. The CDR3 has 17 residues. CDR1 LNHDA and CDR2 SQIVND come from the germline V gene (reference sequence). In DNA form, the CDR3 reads TGTGCCAGTAGTATCCAGACTAGCGGGGGGTCTGAAGAGACCCAGTACTTC. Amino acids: CASSIQTSGGSEETQYF.

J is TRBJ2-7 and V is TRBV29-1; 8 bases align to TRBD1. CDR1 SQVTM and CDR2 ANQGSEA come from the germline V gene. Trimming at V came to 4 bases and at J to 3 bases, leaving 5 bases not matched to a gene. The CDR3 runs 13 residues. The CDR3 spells CSVVPGQGYEQYF. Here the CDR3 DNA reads TGCAGCGTTGTGCCCGGACAGGGCTACGAGCAGTACTTC.

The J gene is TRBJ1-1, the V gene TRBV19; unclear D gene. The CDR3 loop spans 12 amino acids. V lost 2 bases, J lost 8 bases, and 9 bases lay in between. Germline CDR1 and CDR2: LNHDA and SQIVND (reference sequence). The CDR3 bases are TGTGCCAGTAGTATAAACGGGAAGGAAGCTTTCTTT. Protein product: CASSINGKEAFF.

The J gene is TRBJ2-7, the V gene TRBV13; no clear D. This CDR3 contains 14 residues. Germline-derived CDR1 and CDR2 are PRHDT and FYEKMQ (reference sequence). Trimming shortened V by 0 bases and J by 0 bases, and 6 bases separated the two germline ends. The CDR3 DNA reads TGTGCCAGCAGCTTAGGGGTGAGCTCCTACGAGCAGTACGTC. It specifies CASSLGVSSYEQYV.

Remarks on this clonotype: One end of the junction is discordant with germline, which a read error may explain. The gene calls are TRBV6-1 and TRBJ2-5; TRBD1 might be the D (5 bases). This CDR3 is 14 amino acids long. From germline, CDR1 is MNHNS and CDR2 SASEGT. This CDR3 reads CAGSSDTEQETQYF. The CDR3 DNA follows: TGTGCCGGCAGTTCGGACACGGAACAAGAGACCCAGTACTTC.

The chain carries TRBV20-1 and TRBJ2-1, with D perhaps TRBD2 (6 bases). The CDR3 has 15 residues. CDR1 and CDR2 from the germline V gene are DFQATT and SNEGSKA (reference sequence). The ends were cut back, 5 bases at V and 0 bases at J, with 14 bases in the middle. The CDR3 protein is CSAPAGLSSYNEQFF. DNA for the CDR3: TGCAGTGCTCCGGCGGGACTTAGCTCCTACAATGAGCAGTTCTTC.

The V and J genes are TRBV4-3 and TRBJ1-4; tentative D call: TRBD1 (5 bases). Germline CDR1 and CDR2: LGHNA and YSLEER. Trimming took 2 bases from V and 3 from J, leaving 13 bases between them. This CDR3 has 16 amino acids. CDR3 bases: TGCGCCAGCAGCCAACGATTGGGGCGTTCTAATGAAAAACTGTTTTTT. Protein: CASSQRLGRSNEKLFF.

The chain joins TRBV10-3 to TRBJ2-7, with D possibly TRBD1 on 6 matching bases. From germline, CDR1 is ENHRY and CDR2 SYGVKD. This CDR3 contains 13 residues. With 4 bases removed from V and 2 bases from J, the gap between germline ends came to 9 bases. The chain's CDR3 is CAISGDRTYEQYV. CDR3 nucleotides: TGTGCCATCAGTGGAGACAGGACCTACGAGCAGTACGTC.

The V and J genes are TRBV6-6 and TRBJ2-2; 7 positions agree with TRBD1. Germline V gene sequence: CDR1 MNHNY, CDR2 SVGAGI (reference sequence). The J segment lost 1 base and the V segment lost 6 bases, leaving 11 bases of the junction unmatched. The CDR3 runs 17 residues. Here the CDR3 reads CASRPTEQGRNTGELFF. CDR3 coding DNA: TGTGCCAGCAGACCAACTGAACAGGGGCGGAACACCGGGGAGCTGTTTTTT.

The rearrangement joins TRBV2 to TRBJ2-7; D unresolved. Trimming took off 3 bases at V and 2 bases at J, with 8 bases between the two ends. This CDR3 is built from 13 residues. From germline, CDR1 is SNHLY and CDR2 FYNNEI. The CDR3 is CASSELGPYEQYV. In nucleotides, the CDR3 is TGTGCCAGCAGTGAGTTGGGCCCCTACGAGCAGTACGTC.

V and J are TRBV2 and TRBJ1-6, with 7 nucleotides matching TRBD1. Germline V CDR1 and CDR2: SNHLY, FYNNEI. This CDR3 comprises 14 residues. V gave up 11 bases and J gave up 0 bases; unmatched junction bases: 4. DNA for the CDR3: TGTGCCGAGGGGGCAAGCTCCTATAATTCACCCCTCCACTTT. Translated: CAEGASSYNSPLHF.

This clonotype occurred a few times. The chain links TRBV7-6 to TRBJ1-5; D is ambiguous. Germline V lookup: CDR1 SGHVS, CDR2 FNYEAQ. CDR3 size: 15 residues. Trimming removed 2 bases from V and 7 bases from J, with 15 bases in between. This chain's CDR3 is CASSLSPLMGQPQHF. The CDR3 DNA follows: TGTGCCAGCAGCTTATCCCCCCTTATGGGGCAGCCCCAGCATTTT.

The CDR3 reads CASRETDYNQPQHF. The CDR3 DNA is TGTGCCAGCAGAGAGACAGACTATAATCAGCCCCAGCATTTT. This chain links TRBV12-3 or TRBV12-4 with TRBJ1-5; weak D call: TRBD1 (5 bases). This CDR3 region has 14 residues. V shed 6 bases and J shed 4 bases, with 13 bases lying between them.

CDR3 residues: CASSLQTDGYTF. The CDR3 DNA follows: TGTGCCAGCAGCCTACAGACAGATGGCTACACCTTC. The chain employs TRBV7-4 and TRBJ1-2, with D possibly matching TRBD1 (5 bases). There are 12 residues in the CDR3. Germline-derived CDR1 and CDR2 are SGHVT and SQSDAQ. The V gene lost 5 bases and the J gene lost 6 bases, with 10 bases spanning the gap.

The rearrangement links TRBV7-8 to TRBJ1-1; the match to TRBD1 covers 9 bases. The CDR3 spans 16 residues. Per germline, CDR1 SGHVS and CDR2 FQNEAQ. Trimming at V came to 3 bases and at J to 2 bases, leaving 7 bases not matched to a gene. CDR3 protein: CASSLGQGYTNTEAFF. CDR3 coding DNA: TGTGCCAGCAGCTTGGGACAGGGCTATACCAACACTGAAGCTTTCTTT.

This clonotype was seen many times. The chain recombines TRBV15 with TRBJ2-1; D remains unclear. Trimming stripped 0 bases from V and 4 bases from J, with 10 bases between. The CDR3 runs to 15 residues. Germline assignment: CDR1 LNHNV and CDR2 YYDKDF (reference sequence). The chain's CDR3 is CATSRDLKYYNEQFF. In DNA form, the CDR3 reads TGTGCCACCAGCAGAGATCTTAAATATTACAATGAGCAGTTCTTC.

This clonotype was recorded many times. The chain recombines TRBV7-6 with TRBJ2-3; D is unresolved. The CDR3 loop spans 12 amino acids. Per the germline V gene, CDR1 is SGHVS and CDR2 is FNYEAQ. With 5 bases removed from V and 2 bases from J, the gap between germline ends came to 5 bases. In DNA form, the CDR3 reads TGTGCCAGCAGCCGGGTCACAGATACGCAGTATTTT. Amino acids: CASSRVTDTQYF.

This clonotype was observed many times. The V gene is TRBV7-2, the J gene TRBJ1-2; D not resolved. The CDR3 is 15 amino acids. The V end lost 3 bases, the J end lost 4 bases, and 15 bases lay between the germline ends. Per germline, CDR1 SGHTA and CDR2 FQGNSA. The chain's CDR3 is CASSFLPKSVYGYTF. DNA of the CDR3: TGTGCCAGCAGCTTCCTACCTAAGTCTGTCTATGGCTACACCTTC.

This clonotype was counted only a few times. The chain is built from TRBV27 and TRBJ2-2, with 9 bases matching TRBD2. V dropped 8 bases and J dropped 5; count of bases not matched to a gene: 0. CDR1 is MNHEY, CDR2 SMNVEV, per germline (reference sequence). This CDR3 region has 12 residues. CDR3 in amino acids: CASLAGTGELFF. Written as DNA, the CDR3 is TGTGCCAGCCTAGCGGGGACCGGGGAGCTGTTTTTT.

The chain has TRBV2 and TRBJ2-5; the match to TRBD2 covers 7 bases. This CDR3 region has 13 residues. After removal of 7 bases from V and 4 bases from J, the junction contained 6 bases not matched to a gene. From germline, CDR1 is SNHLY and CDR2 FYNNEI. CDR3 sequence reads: CASMGEGGETQYF. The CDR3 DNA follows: TGTGCCAGCATGGGGGAGGGAGGAGAGACCCAGTACTTC.